The rows below give T cell receptor beta chains drawn from one sample of a study of blood T cell repertoires in COVID-19. Produced via immunoSEQ multiplex PCR; TCRdb's table is partial and in-frame only. The data hold 150,000 to 200,000 clones, with about 86% observed a single time. Sequencing was performed on peripheral blood. The source of these receptors is a man younger than 35 with acute or convalescent COVID-19. Both conserved end residues are part of each CDR3. Fields, in order: CDR3 length, J gene, clone size, D gene, V gene, CDR3 protein, CDR3 DNA. A D gene is named only where the DNA matches it firmly. Clone sizes are given selectively: once, few, many, or a class where the clone is expanded.

CDR3 length: 19; J gene: TRBJ1-3; clone size: NA; D gene: TRBD1; V gene: TRBV12-5; CDR3 protein: CASGQTGTGVLKGGNTIYF; CDR3 DNA: TGTGCTAGTGGTCAAACCGGGACAGGGGTCCTTAAGGGCGGAAACACCATATATTTT
CDR3 length: 13; J gene: TRBJ1-5; clone size: few; D gene: NA; V gene: TRBV6-2/TRBV6-3; CDR3 protein: CASSYPIGGAQHF; CDR3 DNA: TGTGCCAGCAGTTACCCGATAGGGGGGGCCCAGCATTTT
CDR3 length: 14; J gene: TRBJ2-1; clone size: NA; D gene: TRBD1; V gene: TRBV6-5; CDR3 protein: CASRAGTGNNEQFF; CDR3 DNA: TGTGCCAGCAGAGCCGGGACAGGCAACAATGAGCAGTTCTTC
CDR3 length: 14; J gene: TRBJ1-2; clone size: NA; D gene: TRBD1; V gene: TRBV30; CDR3 protein: CAWSEGTGSYGYTF; CDR3 DNA: TGTGCCTGGAGTGAAGGGACAGGTTCCTATGGCTACACCTTC
CDR3 length: 13; J gene: TRBJ1-2; clone size: NA; D gene: NA; V gene: TRBV27; CDR3 protein: CASSLRGGYGYTF; CDR3 DNA: TGTGCCAGCAGTTTACGGGGAGGGTATGGCTACACCTTC
CDR3 length: 14; J gene: TRBJ2-2; clone size: NA; D gene: NA; V gene: TRBV15; CDR3 protein: CATRHKPGVGELFF; CDR3 DNA: TGTGCCACCAGGCATAAACCAGGGGTCGGGGAGCTGTTTTTT
CDR3 length: 14; J gene: TRBJ1-2; clone size: NA; D gene: NA; V gene: TRBV9; CDR3 protein: CASSVQGKADGYTF; CDR3 DNA: TGTGCCAGCAGCGTCCAGGGTAAGGCTGACGGCTACACCTTC
CDR3 length: 14; J gene: TRBJ1-2; clone size: NA; D gene: NA; V gene: TRBV19; CDR3 protein: CASTPLGQVGGYTF; CDR3 DNA: TGTGCCAGTACCCCTTTGGGGCAGGTGGGCGGCTACACCTTC
CDR3 length: 15; J gene: TRBJ2-3; clone size: few; D gene: TRBD1; V gene: TRBV7-9; CDR3 protein: CASSSGTGGTDTQYF; CDR3 DNA: TGTGCCAGCAGCTCCGGGACAGGGGGCACAGATACGCAGTATTTT
CDR3 length: 12; J gene: TRBJ1-3; clone size: NA; D gene: NA; V gene: TRBV6-5; CDR3 protein: CASREGGDTIYF; CDR3 DNA: TGTGCCAGCAGGGAGGGAGGGGACACCATATATTTT
CDR3 length: 14; J gene: TRBJ2-3; clone size: NA; D gene: NA; V gene: TRBV19; CDR3 protein: CASSIGVSGDTQYF; CDR3 DNA: TGTGCCAGTAGTATAGGGGTGTCGGGGGATACGCAGTATTTT
CDR3 length: 15; J gene: TRBJ1-4; clone size: once; D gene: NA; V gene: TRBV11-2; CDR3 protein: CASSLDRGRNEKLFF; CDR3 DNA: TGTGCCAGCAGCTTAGATCGGGGTCGGAATGAAAAACTGTTTTTT
CDR3 length: 14; J gene: TRBJ1-4; clone size: NA; D gene: TRBD1; V gene: TRBV9; CDR3 protein: CASSARTGAGKLFF; CDR3 DNA: TGTGCCAGCAGCGCGCGGACAGGGGCAGGGAAACTGTTTTTT
CDR3 length: 14; J gene: TRBJ2-3; clone size: NA; D gene: NA; V gene: TRBV7-7; CDR3 protein: CASSLLLATDTQYF; CDR3 DNA: TGTGCCAGCAGCTTATTACTTGCGACAGATACGCAGTATTTT
CDR3 length: 13; J gene: TRBJ1-6; clone size: few; D gene: TRBD1; V gene: TRBV30; CDR3 protein: CAWSLDPGTGSHF; CDR3 DNA: TGTGCCTGGAGTTTAGACCCCGGGACAGGGAGCCACTTT
CDR3 length: 14; J gene: TRBJ1-1; clone size: few; D gene: NA; V gene: TRBV18; CDR3 protein: CASSPLGGDTEAFF; CDR3 DNA: TGTGCCAGCTCACCACTTGGGGGGGACACTGAAGCTTTCTTT
CDR3 length: 15; J gene: TRBJ2-7; clone size: NA; D gene: NA; V gene: TRBV5-5; CDR3 protein: CASSLDARVGNQQYF; CDR3 DNA: TGTGCCAGCAGCTTGGATGCCAGGGTGGGAAATCAACAGTACTTC
CDR3 length: 20; J gene: TRBJ1-6; clone size: once; D gene: TRBD1; V gene: TRBV6-7; CDR3 protein: CASSYRWSDRAFLYNSPLHF; CDR3 DNA: TGTGCCAGCAGTTACCGGTGGAGCGACAGGGCATTTCTCTATAATTCACCCCTCCACTTT
CDR3 length: 13; J gene: TRBJ1-1; clone size: NA; D gene: NA; V gene: TRBV9; CDR3 protein: CASSVAVVTEAFF; CDR3 DNA: TGTGCCAGCAGCGTAGCTGTAGTCACTGAAGCTTTCTTT
CDR3 length: 13; J gene: TRBJ2-2; clone size: NA; D gene: NA; V gene: TRBV10-1; CDR3 protein: CASSPRTTGELFF; CDR3 DNA: TGCGCCAGCAGTCCTCGGACAACCGGGGAGCTGTTTTTT
CDR3 length: 15; J gene: TRBJ1-3; clone size: NA; D gene: NA; V gene: TRBV7-6; CDR3 protein: CASSTSGSSGNTIYF; CDR3 DNA: TGTGCCAGCAGCACCAGCGGAAGCTCTGGAAACACCATATATTTT
CDR3 length: 14; J gene: TRBJ2-1; clone size: NA; D gene: TRBD2; V gene: TRBV6-4; CDR3 protein: CASSDGTSYNEQFF; CDR3 DNA: TGTGCCAGCAGTGACGGGACTAGCTACAATGAGCAGTTCTTC
CDR3 length: 13; J gene: TRBJ1-6; clone size: NA; D gene: NA; V gene: TRBV12-3/TRBV12-4; CDR3 protein: CASSFSANSPLHF; CDR3 DNA: TGTGCCAGCAGTTTTTCTGCGAATTCACCCCTCCACTTT
CDR3 length: 16; J gene: TRBJ2-2; clone size: NA; D gene: NA; V gene: TRBV5-1; CDR3 protein: CASSLVKQANTGELFF; CDR3 DNA: TGCGCCAGCAGCTTAGTCAAACAGGCGAACACCGGGGAGCTGTTTTTT
CDR3 length: 14; J gene: TRBJ2-7; clone size: NA; D gene: TRBD1; V gene: TRBV24-1; CDR3 protein: CATSPGQGAWEQYF; CDR3 DNA: TGTGCCACCAGCCCGGGACAGGGGGCTTGGGAGCAGTACTTC
CDR3 length: 15; J gene: TRBJ2-2; clone size: NA; D gene: NA; V gene: TRBV7-2; CDR3 protein: CASSGYRVNTGELFF; CDR3 DNA: TGTGCCAGCAGCGGATACAGGGTTAACACCGGGGAGCTGTTTTTT
CDR3 length: 17; J gene: TRBJ1-6; clone size: once; D gene: NA; V gene: TRBV28; CDR3 protein: CASSRTVGGSYNSPLHF; CDR3 DNA: TGTGCCAGCAGCCGAACGGTGGGGGGCTCCTATAATTCACCCCTCCACTTT
CDR3 length: 16; J gene: TRBJ2-1; clone size: NA; D gene: TRBD1; V gene: TRBV24-1; CDR3 protein: CATSALRTGAYNEQFF; CDR3 DNA: TGTGCCACCAGTGCCCTGAGGACAGGGGCCTACAATGAGCAGTTCTTC
CDR3 length: 15; J gene: TRBJ1-1; clone size: NA; D gene: NA; V gene: TRBV28; CDR3 protein: CASSPGVKGGVGAFF; CDR3 DNA: TGTGCCAGCAGCCCGGGTGTCAAGGGAGGGGTCGGAGCTTTCTTT
CDR3 length: 12; J gene: TRBJ1-4; clone size: few; D gene: NA; V gene: TRBV2; CDR3 protein: CASRTDNEKLFF; CDR3 DNA: TGTGCCAGCAGGACTGATAATGAAAAACTGTTTTTT
CDR3 length: 20; J gene: TRBJ2-6; clone size: NA; D gene: TRBD1; V gene: TRBV7-3; CDR3 protein: CASSLREPGQGSTGANVLTF; CDR3 DNA: TGTGCCAGCAGCTTAAGAGAGCCGGGACAGGGGAGTACTGGGGCCAACGTCCTGACTTTC
CDR3 length: 14; J gene: TRBJ1-5; clone size: NA; D gene: TRBD1; V gene: TRBV24-1; CDR3 protein: CATSDHRGRQPQHF; CDR3 DNA: TGTGCCACCAGTGACCACAGGGGCCGCCAGCCCCAGCATTTT
CDR3 length: 15; J gene: TRBJ2-5; clone size: NA; D gene: TRBD2; V gene: TRBV5-1; CDR3 protein: CASSLVPGRGETQYF; CDR3 DNA: TGCGCCAGCAGCTTGGTTCCAGGGAGGGGAGAGACCCAGTACTTC
CDR3 length: 13; J gene: TRBJ1-5; clone size: NA; D gene: NA; V gene: TRBV12-3/TRBV12-4; CDR3 protein: CASGNLSNQPQHF; CDR3 DNA: TGTGCCAGCGGCAACCTTTCCAATCAGCCCCAGCATTTT
CDR3 length: 16; J gene: TRBJ2-7; clone size: NA; D gene: NA; V gene: TRBV29-1; CDR3 protein: CSVEFSGHPNSYEQYF; CDR3 DNA: TGCAGCGTTGAATTCTCCGGACACCCCAACTCCTACGAGCAGTACTTC
CDR3 length: 16; J gene: TRBJ2-1; clone size: NA; D gene: TRBD1; V gene: TRBV27; CDR3 protein: CASSSRGQGADNEQFF; CDR3 DNA: TGTGCCAGCAGCAGTCGCGGACAGGGGGCAGACAATGAGCAGTTCTTC
CDR3 length: 13; J gene: TRBJ1-6; clone size: NA; D gene: TRBD1; V gene: TRBV30; CDR3 protein: CACPGTGDSPLHF; CDR3 DNA: TGTGCCTGCCCCGGGACAGGGGATTCACCCCTCCACTTT
CDR3 length: 15; J gene: TRBJ1-2; clone size: NA; D gene: TRBD1; V gene: TRBV27; CDR3 protein: CASRGQGSYSDGYTF; CDR3 DNA: TGTGCCAGCAGGGGACAGGGCAGTTATTCTGATGGCTACACCTTC
CDR3 length: 14; J gene: TRBJ2-3; clone size: NA; D gene: NA; V gene: TRBV6-5; CDR3 protein: CASRTGSGTDTQYF; CDR3 DNA: TGTGCCAGCAGAACAGGGAGCGGCACAGATACGCAGTATTTT
CDR3 length: 15; J gene: TRBJ1-5; clone size: NA; D gene: NA; V gene: TRBV2; CDR3 protein: CASRMEEGAGQPQHF; CDR3 DNA: TGTGCCAGCAGGATGGAAGAGGGCGCGGGGCAGCCCCAGCATTTT
CDR3 length: 16; J gene: TRBJ1-4; clone size: NA; D gene: TRBD1; V gene: TRBV11-2; CDR3 protein: CASSQASGTGNEKLFF; CDR3 DNA: TGTGCCAGCAGCCAGGCCAGCGGGACAGGGAATGAAAAACTGTTTTTT